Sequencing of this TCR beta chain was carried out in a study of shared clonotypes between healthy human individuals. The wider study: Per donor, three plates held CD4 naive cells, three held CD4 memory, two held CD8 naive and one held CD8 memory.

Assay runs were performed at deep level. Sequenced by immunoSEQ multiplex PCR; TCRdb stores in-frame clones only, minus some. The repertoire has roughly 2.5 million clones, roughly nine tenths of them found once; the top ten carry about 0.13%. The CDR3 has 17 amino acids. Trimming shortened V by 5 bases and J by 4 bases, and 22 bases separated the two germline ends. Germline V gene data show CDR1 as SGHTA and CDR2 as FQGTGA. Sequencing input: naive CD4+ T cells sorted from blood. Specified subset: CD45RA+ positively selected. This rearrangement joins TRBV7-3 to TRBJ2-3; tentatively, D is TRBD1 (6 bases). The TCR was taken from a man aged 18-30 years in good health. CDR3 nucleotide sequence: TGTGCCAGCAGCCCCGCAGGGGCAGGGAGTAGAGCAGATACGCAGTATTTT. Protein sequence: CASSPAGAGSRADTQYF.